This is a list of T cell receptor beta chains from one sample in a study of shared clonotypes between healthy human individuals. Clones were read by immunoSEQ multiplex PCR, and TCRdb kept only the in-frame ones, dropping some. The data hold hundreds of thousands of clones, with around 77% observed a single time. Sequenced sample: PBMCs. The source is a middle-aged woman in good health. Some clones in this sample may be carry-over from other donors' samples. Both conserved end residues are part of each CDR3. Fields, in order: J gene, clone size, V gene, D gene, CDR3 protein, CDR3 DNA. The D gene is left open where the match is weak. Some rows have no size entry. The others give once, few or many, or a class for an expanded clone.

TRBJ2-3	.	TRBV28	TRBD2	CASLDTGTSGSRADTQYF	TGTGCCAGCCTCGATACCGGGACTAGCGGGAGTCGAGCAGATACGCAGTATTTT
TRBJ1-4	.	TRBV5-1	.	CASSFLGLARSEKLFF	TGCGCCAGCAGCTTCTTAGGGCTAGCCAGGAGTGAAAAACTGTTTTTT
TRBJ1-3	.	TRBV28	.	CASGLRAEGNTIYF	TGTGCCAGCGGACTTAGGGCAGAGGGAAACACCATATATTTT
TRBJ2-1	.	TRBV11-1	TRBD2	CASSLTGTSGYNEQFF	TGTGCCAGCAGCCTAACCGGGACTAGCGGGTACAATGAGCAGTTCTTC
TRBJ2-6	.	TRBV4-2	TRBD2	CASSKRGLAGVNSGANVLTF	TGTGCCAGCAGCAAGCGGGGACTAGCGGGAGTGAATTCTGGGGCCAACGTCCTGACTTTC
TRBJ2-7	.	TRBV25-1	TRBD1	CASTGQSGGYEQYF	TGTGCCAGCACGGGACAGTCCGGTGGCTACGAGCAGTACTTC
TRBJ2-1	.	TRBV27	.	CASSSLFGAVNEQFF	TGTGCCAGCAGTTCTCTCTTTGGGGCAGTCAATGAGCAGTTCTTC
TRBJ1-5	.	TRBV7-8	TRBD1	CASSQDRVGQPQHF	TGTGCCAGCAGCCAGGACAGGGTCGGTCAGCCCCAGCATTTT
TRBJ2-1	.	TRBV30	TRBD2	CAWSGATSGRQFF	TGTGCCTGGAGTGGGGCTACTAGCGGGAGACAGTTCTTC
TRBJ2-3	.	TRBV5-1	.	CASSLVEAWDTQYF	TGCGCCAGCAGCTTGGTGGAGGCTTGGGATACGCAGTATTTT
TRBJ2-2	.	TRBV5-1	.	CASSPAATNTGELFF	TGCGCCAGCAGCCCCGCTGCCACGAACACCGGGGAGCTGTTTTTT
TRBJ2-7	once	TRBV6-1	TRBD1	CASSERGTGGLSEQYF	TGTGCCAGCAGTGAAAGGGGGACAGGGGGCCTCTCCGAGCAGTACTTC
TRBJ1-1	.	TRBV28	.	CASSLRVMNTEAFF	TGTGCCAGCAGTTTACGAGTGATGAACACTGAAGCTTTCTTT
TRBJ1-2	.	TRBV9	.	CASSTSGTNYGYTF	TGTGCCAGCAGCACCTCCGGGACTAACTATGGCTACACCTTC
TRBJ2-3	.	TRBV10-3	TRBD2	CAISESETSGKGDTQYF	TGTGCCATCAGTGAGTCTGAGACTAGCGGGAAGGGAGATACGCAGTATTTT
TRBJ2-2	.	TRBV15	.	CATSRDLSPLTGELFF	TGTGCCACCAGCAGAGATCTATCCCCACTAACCGGGGAGCTGTTTTTT
TRBJ1-1	.	TRBV5-1	.	CASSSGTSNTEAFF	TGCGCCAGCAGCTCCGGGACATCGAACACTGAAGCTTTCTTT
TRBJ2-2	.	TRBV7-2	.	CASSSYTGELFF	TGTGCCAGCAGCTCATACACCGGGGAGCTGTTTTTT
TRBJ2-7	few	TRBV19	TRBD2	CASSSLAGDSYEQYF	TGTGCCAGTAGTAGCCTAGCGGGGGACTCCTACGAGCAGTACTTC
TRBJ1-2	.	TRBV7-9	.	CASSSMGSGYTF	TGTGCCAGCAGCTCGATGGGGTCTGGCTACACCTTC
TRBJ1-5	.	TRBV15	.	CATSRGGGSNQPQHF	TGTGCCACCAGCAGGGGAGGGGGGTCCAATCAGCCCCAGCATTTT
TRBJ2-1	.	TRBV7-9	.	CASSLGRPYNEQFF	TGTGCCAGCAGCTTAGGTAGGCCTTACAATGAGCAGTTCTTC
TRBJ2-1	.	TRBV28	.	CASSGTSGVSSYNEQFF	TGTGCCAGCAGCGGCACCTCAGGGGTCAGCTCCTACAATGAGCAGTTCTTC